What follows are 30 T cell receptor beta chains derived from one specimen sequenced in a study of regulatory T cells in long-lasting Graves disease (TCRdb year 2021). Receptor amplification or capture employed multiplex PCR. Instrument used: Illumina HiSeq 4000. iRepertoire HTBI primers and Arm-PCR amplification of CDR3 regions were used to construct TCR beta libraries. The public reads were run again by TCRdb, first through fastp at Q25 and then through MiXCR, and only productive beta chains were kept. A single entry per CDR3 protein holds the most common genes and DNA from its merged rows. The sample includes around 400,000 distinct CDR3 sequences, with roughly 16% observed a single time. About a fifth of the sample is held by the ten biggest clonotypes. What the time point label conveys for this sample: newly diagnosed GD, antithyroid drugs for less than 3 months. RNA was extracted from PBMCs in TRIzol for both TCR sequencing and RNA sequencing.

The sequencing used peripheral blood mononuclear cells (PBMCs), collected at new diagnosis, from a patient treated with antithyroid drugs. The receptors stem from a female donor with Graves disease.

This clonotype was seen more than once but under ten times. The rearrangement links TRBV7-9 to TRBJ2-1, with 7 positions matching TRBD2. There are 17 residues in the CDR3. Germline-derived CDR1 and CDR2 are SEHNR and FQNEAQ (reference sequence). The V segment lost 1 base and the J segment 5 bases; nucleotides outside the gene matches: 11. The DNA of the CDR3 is TGTGCCAGCAGCTTAGTTGCGGGGGAGTGGGGAGACAATGAGCAGTTCTTC. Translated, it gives CASSLVAGEWGDNEQFF.

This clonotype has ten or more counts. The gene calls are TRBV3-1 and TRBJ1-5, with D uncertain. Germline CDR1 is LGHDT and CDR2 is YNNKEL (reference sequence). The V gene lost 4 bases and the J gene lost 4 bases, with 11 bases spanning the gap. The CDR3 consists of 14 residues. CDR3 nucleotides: TGTGCCAGCAGCCGGACTAGCGGTAATCAGCCCCAGCATTTT. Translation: CASSRTSGNQPQHF.

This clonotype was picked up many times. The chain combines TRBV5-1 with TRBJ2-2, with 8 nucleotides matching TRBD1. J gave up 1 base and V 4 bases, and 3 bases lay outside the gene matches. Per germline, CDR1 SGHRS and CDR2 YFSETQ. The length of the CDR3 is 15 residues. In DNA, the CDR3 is TGCGCCAGCAGCGTGGACAGGGTGAACACCGGGGAGCTGTTTTTT. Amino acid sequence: CASSVDRVNTGELFF.

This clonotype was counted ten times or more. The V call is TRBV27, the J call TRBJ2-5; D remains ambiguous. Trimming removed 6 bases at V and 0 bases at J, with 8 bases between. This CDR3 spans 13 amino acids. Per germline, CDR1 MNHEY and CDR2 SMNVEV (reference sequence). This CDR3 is CASSGTNQETQYF. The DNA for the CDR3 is TGTGCCAGCAGCGGCACTAACCAAGAGACCCAGTACTTC.

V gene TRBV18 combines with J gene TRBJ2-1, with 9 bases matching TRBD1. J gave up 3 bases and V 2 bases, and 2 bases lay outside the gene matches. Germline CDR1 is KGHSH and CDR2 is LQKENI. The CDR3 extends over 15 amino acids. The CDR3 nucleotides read TGTGCCAGCTCACCATCGACAGGGGGCTACAATGAGCAGTTCTTC. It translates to CASSPSTGGYNEQFF.

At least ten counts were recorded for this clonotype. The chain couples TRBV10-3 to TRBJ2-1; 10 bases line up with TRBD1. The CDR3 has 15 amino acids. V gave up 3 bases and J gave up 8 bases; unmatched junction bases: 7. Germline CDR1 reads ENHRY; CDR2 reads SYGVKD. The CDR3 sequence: CAISDPGQGRDEQFF. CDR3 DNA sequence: TGTGCCATCAGTGACCCGGGACAGGGGAGAGATGAGCAGTTCTTC.

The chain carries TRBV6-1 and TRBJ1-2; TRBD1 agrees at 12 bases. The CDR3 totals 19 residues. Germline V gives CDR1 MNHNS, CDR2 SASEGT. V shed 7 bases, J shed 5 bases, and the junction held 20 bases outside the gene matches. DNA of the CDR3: TGTGCCAGCACCCTGGGGAAGGGGACAGGGGGCGATCGGGGGTATGGCTACACCTTC. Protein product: CASTLGKGTGGDRGYGYTF.

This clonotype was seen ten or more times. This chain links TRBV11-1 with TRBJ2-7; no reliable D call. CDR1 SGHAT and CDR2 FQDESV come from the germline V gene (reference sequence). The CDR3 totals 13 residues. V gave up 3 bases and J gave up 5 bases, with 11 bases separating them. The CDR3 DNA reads TGTGCCAGCAGCTTGATCAGAATGAACGAGCAGTACTTC. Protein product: CASSLIRMNEQYF. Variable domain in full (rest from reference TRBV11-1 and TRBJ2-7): EAEVAQSPRYKITEKSQAVAFWCDPISGHATLYWYRQILGQGPELLVQFQDESVVDDSQLPKDRFSAERLKGVDSTLKIQPAELGDSAMYLCASSLIRMNEQYFGPGTRLTVT.

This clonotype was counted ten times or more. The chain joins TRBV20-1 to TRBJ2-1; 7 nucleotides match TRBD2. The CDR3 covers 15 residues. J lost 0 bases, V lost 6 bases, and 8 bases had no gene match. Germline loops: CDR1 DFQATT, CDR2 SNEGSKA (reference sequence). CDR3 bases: TGCAGTGCCCCTCGAGCGGGATTCTCCTACAATGAGCAGTTCTTC. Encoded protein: CSAPRAGFSYNEQFF.

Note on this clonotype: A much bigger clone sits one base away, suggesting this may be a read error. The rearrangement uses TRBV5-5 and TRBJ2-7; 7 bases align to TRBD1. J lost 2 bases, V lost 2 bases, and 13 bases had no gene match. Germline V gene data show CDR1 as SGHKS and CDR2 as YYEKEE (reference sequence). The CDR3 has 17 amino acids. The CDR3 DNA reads TGTGCCAGCAGCTTTAGAAGTAAGGAGACAGGGCCCTACGAGCAGTACTTC. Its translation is CASSFRSKETGPYEQYF.

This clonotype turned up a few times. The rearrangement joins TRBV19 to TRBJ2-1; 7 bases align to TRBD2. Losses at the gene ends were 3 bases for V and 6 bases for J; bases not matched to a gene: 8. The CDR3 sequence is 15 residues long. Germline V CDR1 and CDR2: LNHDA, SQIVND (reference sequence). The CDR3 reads CASSIRRERFNEQFF. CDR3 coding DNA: TGTGCCAGTAGTATTAGGCGGGAGAGGTTCAATGAGCAGTTCTTC.

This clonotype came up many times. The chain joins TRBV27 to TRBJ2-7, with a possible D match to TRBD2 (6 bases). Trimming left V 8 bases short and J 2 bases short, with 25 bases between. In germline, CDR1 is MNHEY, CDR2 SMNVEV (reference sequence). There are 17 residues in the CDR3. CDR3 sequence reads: CASRPDPSGTAAYEQYF. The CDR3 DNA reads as TGTGCCAGCCGACCCGACCCTTCCGGGACTGCGGCCTACGAGCAGTACTTC.

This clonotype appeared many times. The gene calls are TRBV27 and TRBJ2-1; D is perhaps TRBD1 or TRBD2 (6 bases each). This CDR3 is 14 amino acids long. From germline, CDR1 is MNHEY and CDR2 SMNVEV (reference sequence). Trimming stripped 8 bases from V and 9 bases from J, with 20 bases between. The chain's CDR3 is CASSSRGGQGEQFF. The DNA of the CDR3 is TGTGCCAGCTCTTCCCGAGGGGGGCAGGGTGAGCAGTTCTTC.

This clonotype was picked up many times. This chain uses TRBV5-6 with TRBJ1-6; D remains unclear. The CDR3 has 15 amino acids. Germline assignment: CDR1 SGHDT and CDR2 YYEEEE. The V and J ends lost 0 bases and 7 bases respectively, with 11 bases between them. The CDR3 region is CASSLGATYNSPLHF. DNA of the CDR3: TGTGCCAGCAGCTTGGGAGCTACATACAATTCACCCCTCCACTTT.

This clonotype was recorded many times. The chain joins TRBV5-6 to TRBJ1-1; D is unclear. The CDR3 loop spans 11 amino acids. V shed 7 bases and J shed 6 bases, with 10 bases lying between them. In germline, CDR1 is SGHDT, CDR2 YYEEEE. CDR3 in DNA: TGTGCCAGCCATAAGAGCGCTGAAGCTTTCTTT. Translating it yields CASHKSAEAFF.

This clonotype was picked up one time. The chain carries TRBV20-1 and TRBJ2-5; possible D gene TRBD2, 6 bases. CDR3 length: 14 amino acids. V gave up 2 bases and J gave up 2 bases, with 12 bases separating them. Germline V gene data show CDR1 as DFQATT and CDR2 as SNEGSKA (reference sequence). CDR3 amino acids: CSARSGLLQETQYF. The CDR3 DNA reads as TGCAGTGCTAGATCAGGACTACTACAAGAGACCCAGTACTTC.

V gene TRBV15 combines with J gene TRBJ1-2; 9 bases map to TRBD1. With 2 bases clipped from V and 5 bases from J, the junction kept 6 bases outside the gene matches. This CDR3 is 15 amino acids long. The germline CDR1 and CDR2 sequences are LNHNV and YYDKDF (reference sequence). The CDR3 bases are TGTGCCACCAGCAGAATGACAGGGGGAAGGTATGGCTACACCTTC. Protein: CATSRMTGGRYGYTF.

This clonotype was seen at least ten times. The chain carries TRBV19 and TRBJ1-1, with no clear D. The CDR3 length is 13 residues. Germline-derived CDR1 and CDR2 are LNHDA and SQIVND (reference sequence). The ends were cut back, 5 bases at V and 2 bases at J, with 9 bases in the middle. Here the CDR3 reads CASSSGGNTEAFF. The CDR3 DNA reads TGTGCCAGTAGTTCGGGAGGTAACACTGAAGCTTTCTTT.

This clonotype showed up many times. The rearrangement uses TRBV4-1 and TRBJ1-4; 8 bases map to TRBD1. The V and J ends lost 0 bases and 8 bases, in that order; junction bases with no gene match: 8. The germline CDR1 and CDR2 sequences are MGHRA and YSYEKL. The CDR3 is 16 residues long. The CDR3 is CASSQEGGQGGEKLFF. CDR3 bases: TGCGCCAGCAGCCAAGAGGGTGGACAGGGCGGCGAAAAACTGTTTTTT.

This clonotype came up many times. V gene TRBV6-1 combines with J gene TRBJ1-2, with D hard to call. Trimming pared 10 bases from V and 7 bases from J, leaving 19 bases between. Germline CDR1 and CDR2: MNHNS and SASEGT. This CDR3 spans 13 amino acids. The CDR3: CATSRVVTGGYTF. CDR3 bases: TGTGCCACGAGCCGGGTAGTCACTGGTGGCTACACCTTC.

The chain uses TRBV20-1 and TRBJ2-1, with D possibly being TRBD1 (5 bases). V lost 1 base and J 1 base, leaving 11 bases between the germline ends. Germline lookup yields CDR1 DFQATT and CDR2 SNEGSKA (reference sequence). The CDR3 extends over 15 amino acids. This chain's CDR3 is CSARGGSESYNEQFF. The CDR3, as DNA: TGCAGTGCTAGAGGGGGCAGCGAATCCTACAATGAGCAGTTCTTC.

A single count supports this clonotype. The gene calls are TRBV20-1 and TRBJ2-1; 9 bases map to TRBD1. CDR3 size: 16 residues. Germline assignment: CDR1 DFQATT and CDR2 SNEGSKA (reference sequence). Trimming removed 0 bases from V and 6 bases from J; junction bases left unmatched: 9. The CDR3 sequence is CSARDLRTGDFNEQFF. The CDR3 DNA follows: TGCAGTGCTAGAGATCTAAGGACAGGGGATTTCAATGAGCAGTTCTTC.

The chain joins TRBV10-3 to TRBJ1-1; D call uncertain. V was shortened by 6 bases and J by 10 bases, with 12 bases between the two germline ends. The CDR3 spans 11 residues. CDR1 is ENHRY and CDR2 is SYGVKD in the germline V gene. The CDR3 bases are TGTGCCATCAGAAGGAGGGAGAGAGCTTTCTTT. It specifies CAIRRRERAFF.

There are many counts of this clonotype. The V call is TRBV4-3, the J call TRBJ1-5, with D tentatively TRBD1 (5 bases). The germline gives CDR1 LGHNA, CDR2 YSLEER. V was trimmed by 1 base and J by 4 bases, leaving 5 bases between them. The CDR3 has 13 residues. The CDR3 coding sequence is TGCGCCAGCAGCCAAGCAGGGAATCAGCCCCAGCATTTT. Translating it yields CASSQAGNQPQHF.

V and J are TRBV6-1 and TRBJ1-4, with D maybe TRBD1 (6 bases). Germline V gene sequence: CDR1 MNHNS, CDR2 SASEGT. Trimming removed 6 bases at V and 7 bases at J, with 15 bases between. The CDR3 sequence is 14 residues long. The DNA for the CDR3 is TGTGCCAGCAGGGGTGAGGGGGTCGGTGAAAAACTGTTTTTT. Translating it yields CASRGEGVGEKLFF.

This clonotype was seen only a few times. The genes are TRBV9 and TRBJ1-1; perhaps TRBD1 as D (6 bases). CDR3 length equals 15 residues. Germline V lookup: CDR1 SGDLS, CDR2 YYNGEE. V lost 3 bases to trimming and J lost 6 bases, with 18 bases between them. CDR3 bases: TGTGCCAGCAGCGCAAAGACAGGAACGGGGGCTGAAGCTTTCTTT. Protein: CASSAKTGTGAEAFF. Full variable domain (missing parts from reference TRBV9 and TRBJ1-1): DSGVTQTPKHLITATGQRVTLRCSPRSGDLSVYWYQQSLDQGLQFLIQYYNGEERAKGNILERFSAQQFPDLHSELNLSSLELGDSALYFCASSAKTGTGAEAFFGQGTRLTVV.

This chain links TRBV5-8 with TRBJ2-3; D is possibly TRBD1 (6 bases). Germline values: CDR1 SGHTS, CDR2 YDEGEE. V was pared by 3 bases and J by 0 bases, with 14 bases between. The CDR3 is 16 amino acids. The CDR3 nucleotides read TGTGCCAGCAGCTCGTACGGACAGACTAGCACAGATACGCAGTATTTT. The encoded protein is CASSSYGQTSTDTQYF.

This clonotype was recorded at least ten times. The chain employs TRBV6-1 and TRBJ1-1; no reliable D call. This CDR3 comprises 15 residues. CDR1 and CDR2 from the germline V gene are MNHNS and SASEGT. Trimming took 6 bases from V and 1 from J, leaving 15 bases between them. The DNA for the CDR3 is TGTGCCAGCAGAGACCCCGGGTTGAAGAACACTGAAGCTTTCTTT. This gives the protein CASRDPGLKNTEAFF.

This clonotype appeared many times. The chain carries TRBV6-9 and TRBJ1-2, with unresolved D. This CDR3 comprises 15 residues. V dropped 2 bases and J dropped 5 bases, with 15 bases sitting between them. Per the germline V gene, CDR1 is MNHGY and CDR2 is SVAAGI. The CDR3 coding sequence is TGTGCCAGCAGTTATGGTGGGAAAAGTTGGTATGGCTACACCTTC. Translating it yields CASSYGGKSWYGYTF.

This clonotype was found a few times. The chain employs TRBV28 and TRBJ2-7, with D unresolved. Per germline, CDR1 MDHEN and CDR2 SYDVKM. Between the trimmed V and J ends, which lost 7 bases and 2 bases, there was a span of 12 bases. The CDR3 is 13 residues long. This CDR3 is CASIGLQPYEQYF. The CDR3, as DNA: TGTGCCAGCATCGGGTTACAACCCTACGAGCAGTACTTC. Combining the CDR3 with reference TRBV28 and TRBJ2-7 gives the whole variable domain DVKVTQSSRYLVKRTGEKVFLECVQDMDHENMFWYRQDPGLGLRLIYFSYDVKMKEKGDIPEGYSVSREKKERFSLILESASTNQTSMYLCASIGLQPYEQYFGPGTRLTVT.